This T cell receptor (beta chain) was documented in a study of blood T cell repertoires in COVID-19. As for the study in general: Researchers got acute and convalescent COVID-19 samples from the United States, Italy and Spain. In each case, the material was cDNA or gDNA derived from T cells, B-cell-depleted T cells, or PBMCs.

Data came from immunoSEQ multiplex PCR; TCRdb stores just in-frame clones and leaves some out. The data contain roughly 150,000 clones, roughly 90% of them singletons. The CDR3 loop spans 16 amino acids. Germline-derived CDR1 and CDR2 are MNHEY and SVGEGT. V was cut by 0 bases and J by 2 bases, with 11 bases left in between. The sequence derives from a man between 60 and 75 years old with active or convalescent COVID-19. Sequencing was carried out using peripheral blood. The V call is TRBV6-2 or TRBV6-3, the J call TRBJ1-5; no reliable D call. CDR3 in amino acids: CASSYSRVTGNQPQHF. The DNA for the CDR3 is TGTGCCAGCAGTTACTCGAGGGTAACGGGCAATCAGCCCCAGCATTTT.